This T cell receptor beta chain was captured by sequencing in a study of identical twins. The CDR3 contains 14 residues. Germline lookup yields CDR1 SEHNR and CDR2 FQNEAQ (reference sequence). V lost 5 bases to trimming and J lost 8 bases; unmatched junction nucleotides: 9. Findings and limits, study-wide: Twin-shared out-of-frame alpha sequences were enriched for low generation probability. The study found that models underestimated out-of-frame TCR alpha sharing in monozygotic twins.

A universal primer site arose from template switching, and cDNA bore unique molecular identifiers. MiXCR, applied by TCRdb to the 5' RACE reads, yields one record per CDR3 protein. Here the sample spans about 1.7 million distinct CDR3 sequences, 25% to 35% being singletons. For this clonotype: Its antigen is currently unknown.

Sample: cord blood. This TCR was sampled from a newborn girl in good health. This chain links TRBV7-9 with TRBJ2-4; 7 nucleotides agree with TRBD2. This CDR3 is CASSRGVSPDIQYF. CDR3 sequence (DNA): TGTGCCAGCAGCCGGGGGGTGAGTCCAGACATTCAGTACTTC.